This T cell receptor (beta chain) came from a study of cytomegalovirus exposure and HLA in healthy donors. The wider study: Samples from HLA-typed donors yielded about 85 million unique TCRs in an early data release.

Trimming removed 4 bases from V and 0 bases from J, with 12 bases in between. CDR3 length: 15 residues. The V gene's germline CDR1 is SGHNT and CDR2 YENEEA. Overall study findings and caveats: Clonal expansion, a later analysis showed, was greater in HLA-associated TCR beta chains than in equally common others. It was 164 TCR beta chains that were listed as cytomegalovirus-associated.

The primer mix had 60 Vbeta and 13 Jbeta primers. The assay was immunoSEQ multiplex PCR, and TCRdb's table has in-frame clones only and misses some. The data show about 170,000 clones, more than 80% seen once. Note on this clone: Its target is unknown.

This chain connects TRBV11-3 to TRBJ1-2; possible D gene TRBD1, 6 bases. Material for sequencing was PBMCs. This TCR derives from a woman aged 18-29 years in good health and CMV-seronegative. The CDR3 DNA reads as TGTGCCAGCAGCTACCGGGACACCTCTAACTATGGCTACACCTTC. Its translation is CASSYRDTSNYGYTF.